The rows below give T cell receptor beta chains drawn from one sample of a study of T-cell reconstitution after alpha-beta-depleted transplantation in children. TCRdb fed the PCR reads into MiXCR, producing one record per CDR3 protein. The sample lists some 590,000 distinct CDR3 sequences; 8% to 11% were seen once. The sequenced sample was PBMCs from the stem cell graft donor, obtained from the stem cell graft. The receptors come from a human donor who donated a stem cell graft to a child with acute myeloid leukemia. CDR3s include the opening cysteine and the closing phenylalanine or tryptophan. D genes are given only for firm matches. Only part of the rows carry a size: once, few, many, or a class if the clone is expanded.

J	size	V	D	DNA	CDR3
TRBJ2-2	-	TRBV5-1	-	TGCGCCGCACAAGAAGTGACGGGAGCCTTAACCGGGGAGCTGTTTTTT	CAAQEVTGALTGELFF
TRBJ2-2	-	TRBV5-1	TRBD2	TGCGCCAGCAGCCCCGGACTAGCGGGCGGCACCGGGGAGCTGTTTTTT	CASSPGLAGGTGELFF
TRBJ2-7	-	TRBV28	-	TGTGCCAGCAGCCGGACAAGAACCTACGAGCAGTACTTC	CASSRTRTYEQYF
TRBJ1-1	many	TRBV28	-	TGTGCCAGCTCCTCCGGGACCTCGAACACTGAAGCTTTCTTT	CASSSGTSNTEAFF
TRBJ2-2	many	TRBV5-1	-	TGCGCCAGCAGCTTAGGCGGGGCGAACACCGGGGAGCTGTTTTTT	CASSLGGANTGELFF
TRBJ2-7	few	TRBV20-1	-	TGCAGTGCTAGCCCCGACAACCTCTACGAGCAGTACTTC	CSASPDNLYEQYF
TRBJ2-1	-	TRBV25-1	-	TGTGCCAGCAGTGGGGTCGGGCCTAGCTCCTACAATGAGCAGTTCTTC	CASSGVGPSSYNEQFF
TRBJ1-6	few	TRBV12-3/TRBV12-4	TRBD1	TGTGCCAGCAGTTTCGACAGGGGAGGAAGTTCACCCCTCCACTTT	CASSFDRGGSSPLHF
TRBJ2-7	-	TRBV7-9	TRBD2	TGTCCCAGCACCTTAGGGCTAGCGGGACCGAGTCGTGAGCAGTACTTC	CPSTLGLAGPSREQYF
TRBJ2-4	many	TRBV29-1	TRBD1	TGCAGCGTTGGGGCAGGGGGAAACATTCAGTACTTC	CSVGAGGNIQYF
TRBJ2-3	many	TRBV12-3/TRBV12-4	-	TGTGCCAGCAGTTTAGCCAGAACAGATACGCAGTATTTT	CASSLARTDTQYF
TRBJ2-5	many	TRBV5-1	-	TGCGCCAGCAGCTTGGCCGGGGTTTACCAAGAGACCCAGTACTTC	CASSLAGVYQETQYF
TRBJ1-3	few	TRBV12-3/TRBV12-4	-	TGTGCCAGCAGTTTAAACAGGGGAAACACCATATATTTT	CASSLNRGNTIYF
TRBJ2-6	-	TRBV20-1	-	TGCAGTGCTAGAGGGTGGGACGGGAGCTCTGGGGCCAACGTCCTGACTTTC	CSARGWDGSSGANVLTF
TRBJ2-7	-	TRBV27	-	TGTGCCAGCAGGCCACAGGGTTCCCCGGGTCACGAGCAGTACTTC	CASRPQGSPGHEQYF
TRBJ2-3	medium-sized	TRBV10-3	TRBD2	TGTGCCATCAGGGGACTAGCGGGAGGTAGCACAGATACGCAGTATTTT	CAIRGLAGGSTDTQYF
TRBJ1-4	-	TRBV12-3/TRBV12-4	TRBD1	TGTGCCAGCAGGACAGGGGGAACTAATGAAAAACTGTTTTTT	CASRTGGTNEKLFF
TRBJ1-6	few	TRBV9	-	TGTGCCAGCTCCGAGGCGGGGAGGGAGGGTTCACCCCTCCACTTT	CASSEAGREGSPLHF
TRBJ2-1	few	TRBV5-5	TRBD2	TGTGCCAGCTCCGAGGGGGCTAGCGGGGGCTATGAGCAGTTCTTC	CASSEGASGGYEQFF
TRBJ1-4	few	TRBV12-3/TRBV12-4	-	TGTGCCAGCAGTACGCCCGGGGGAGGATCCTCAGGAAAACTGTTTTTT	CASSTPGGGSSGKLFF
TRBJ2-1	many	TRBV14	TRBD2	TGTGCCAGCAGCCATAGCGGGAGGGCCAGGAATGAGCAGTTCTTC	CASSHSGRARNEQFF
TRBJ2-2	many	TRBV5-1	TRBD2	TGCGCCAGCAGCTTGGCCTCGTGGACTAGCGCCGGGGAGCTGTTTTTT	CASSLASWTSAGELFF